Each of the 22 T cell receptor beta chains below was sequenced from the same sample in a study of blood T cell repertoires in COVID-19. Method: immunoSEQ multiplex PCR; TCRdb's copy keeps in-frame clones and lacks some. The sample shows some 250,000 clones, roughly 88% of them seen only once. Specimen: PBMCs or T cells enriched from blood (not recorded which). Every receptor here comes from a woman in her fifties or sixties who had recovered from COVID-19.

This sequence joins TRBV18 and TRBJ2-5; D is unresolved. This CDR3 comprises 11 residues. Deletions cut 6 bases from V and 2 bases from J, with 4 bases between. Germline V lookup: CDR1 KGHSH, CDR2 LQKENI. In DNA form, the CDR3 reads TGTGCCAGCTCCCAACAAGAGACCCAGTACTTC. Translating gives CASSQQETQYF.

This clone has just one count. V usage is TRBV5-1 and J usage is TRBJ2-7; 11 bases fit TRBD2. The germline V gene has CDR1 SGHRS and CDR2 YFSETQ. This CDR3 is built from 16 residues. V was pared by 1 base and J by 5 bases, with 8 bases of the junction left unmatched. CDR3 amino acids: CASSLLDSGRAHEQYF. The CDR3 DNA follows: TGCGCCAGCAGCTTGCTCGATAGCGGGAGGGCCCACGAGCAGTACTTC.

The V call is TRBV24-1, the J call TRBJ2-5; D gene uncertain. V lost 3 bases to trimming and J lost 5 bases, with 15 bases between them. In germline, CDR1 is KGHDR, CDR2 SFDVKD. The CDR3 runs 15 residues. CDR3 nucleotides: TGTGCCACCAGTGATCCTTTGGCCGAGGCGGAGACCCAGTACTTC. It is translated as CATSDPLAEAETQYF.

The chain couples TRBV19 to TRBJ2-2, with 12 bases matching TRBD1. The junction had 9 bases not matched to a gene; V was cut back by 3 bases and J by 7 bases. Germline V gives CDR1 LNHDA, CDR2 SQIVND (reference sequence). The CDR3 totals 17 residues. The CDR3 coding sequence is TGTGCCAGTAGTATGGCTGGGACAGGGGGCTATTACGGGGAGCTGTTTTTT. Protein product: CASSMAGTGGYYGELFF. The full variable domain, completed using reference TRBV19 and TRBJ2-2, is DGGITQSPKYLFRKEGQNVTLSCEQNLNHDAMYWYRQDPGQGLRLIYYSQIVNDFQKGDIAEGYSVSREKKESFPLTVTSAQKNPTAFYLCASSMAGTGGYYGELFFGEGSRLTVL.

The J gene is TRBJ1-5, the V gene TRBV4-2, with D maybe TRBD1 (6 bases). Between the trimmed V and J ends, which lost 4 bases and 1 base, there was a span of 14 bases. Germline V gene sequence: CDR1 LGHNA, CDR2 YNFKEQ. CDR3 length: 16 residues. The CDR3 reads CASSPQGLGSNQPQHF. CDR3 DNA sequence: TGTGCCAGCAGCCCCCAGGGGTTAGGGAGCAATCAGCCCCAGCATTTT.

The chain carries TRBV2 and TRBJ2-1, with 10 bases fitting TRBD1. After removal of 4 bases from V and 6 bases from J, the junction contained 3 bases not matched to a gene. Germline values: CDR1 SNHLY, CDR2 FYNNEI. The CDR3 is 14 residues long. The CDR3 coding sequence is TGTGCCAGCAGTGGGGACAGGGGACTCAATGAGCAGTTCTTC. It yields the protein CASSGDRGLNEQFF.

The rearrangement joins TRBV3-1 (or the pseudogene TRBV3-2) to TRBJ2-1; TRBD1 agrees at 7 bases. The germline CDR1 and CDR2 sequences are LGHDT and YNNKEL (reference sequence). The CDR3 loop spans 18 amino acids. V lost 0 bases, J lost 0 bases, and 8 bases stayed unmatched. This chain's CDR3 is CASSQDRGWDSSYNEQFF. DNA for the CDR3: TGTGCCAGCAGCCAAGATAGGGGTTGGGACAGCTCCTACAATGAGCAGTTCTTC.

The chain combines TRBV4-1 with TRBJ2-7; TRBD2 might be the D (6 bases). This CDR3 has 14 amino acids. Germline assignment: CDR1 MGHRA and CDR2 YSYEKL. With 1 base removed from V and 6 bases from J, the gap between germline ends came to 13 bases. As DNA, the CDR3 is TGCGCCAGCAGCCAAGTTGGCGGGGTCGCCGAGCAGTACTTC. This translates into CASSQVGGVAEQYF.

The rearrangement joins TRBV29-1 to TRBJ1-1; 9 bases align to TRBD1. Germline V gene lookup returns CDR1 SQVTM and CDR2 ANQGSEA. The CDR3 runs 14 residues. V lost 5 bases and J lost 8; bases outside the gene matches: 12. CDR3 in amino acids: CSVSTGGPISEAFF. In DNA form, the CDR3 reads TGCAGCGTTTCCACAGGGGGCCCTATCTCCGAAGCTTTCTTT.

The chain couples TRBV11-2 to TRBJ1-2, with TRBD1 matching 8 bases. V lost 5 bases, J lost 0 bases, and 11 bases stayed unmatched. The CDR3 totals 17 residues. CDR1 is SGHAT and CDR2 is FQNNGV in the germline V gene. The CDR3 region is CASSQIPRQGSNYGYTF. As DNA, the CDR3 is TGTGCCAGCAGCCAAATACCCCGACAGGGGTCTAACTATGGCTACACCTTC.

This rearrangement joins TRBV30 to TRBJ2-3, with D possibly TRBD2 on 6 matching bases. Trimming shortened V by 3 bases and J by 3 bases, and 16 bases separated the two germline ends. The CDR3 has 15 amino acids. Per the germline V gene, CDR1 is GTSNPN and CDR2 is SVGIG (reference sequence). The DNA of the CDR3 is TGTGCCTGGAGGAGACGGGCGGGGAAGACAGATACGCAGTATTTT. As protein: CAWRRRAGKTDTQYF.

The chain is built from TRBV19 and TRBJ2-3, with D unresolved. CDR1 and CDR2 from the germline V gene are LNHDA and SQIVND (reference sequence). Trimming took 6 bases from V and 3 from J, leaving 13 bases between them. The CDR3 sequence is 14 residues long. Here the CDR3 DNA reads TGTGCCAGTAGGTTGATGCCCCAGACAGATACGCAGTATTTT. It yields the protein CASRLMPQTDTQYF.

On this clone itself: Other DNA sequences in the sample encode the same CDR3. This chain joins TRBV2 and TRBJ1-5; 7 bases map to TRBD1. Looked up from germline, CDR1 is SNHLY and CDR2 is FYNNEI. Trimming cost V 4 bases and J 2 bases; bases outside gene matches: 2. The CDR3 covers 14 residues. The CDR3: CASSGTGGNQPQHF. Here the CDR3 DNA reads TGTGCCAGCAGTGGAACAGGGGGCAATCAGCCCCAGCATTTT.

The J gene is TRBJ1-4, the V gene TRBV9; TRBD1 agrees at 9 bases. Germline assignment: CDR1 SGDLS and CDR2 YYNGEE. V was pared by 4 bases and J by 6 bases, with 4 bases of the junction left unmatched. The CDR3 has 14 amino acids. The CDR3 protein is CASSLGQGHEKLFF. In nucleotides, the CDR3 is TGTGCCAGCAGCCTAGGACAGGGGCATGAAAAACTGTTTTTT. The full variable domain, its missing parts supplied by reference TRBV9 and TRBJ1-4, is DSGVTQTPKHLITATGQRVTLRCSPRSGDLSVYWYQQSLDQGLQFLIQYYNGEERAKGNILERFSAQQFPDLHSELNLSSLELGDSALYFCASSLGQGHEKLFFGSGTQLSVL.

The chain is built from TRBV12-3 or TRBV12-4 and TRBJ1-5; unclear D gene. The CDR3 loop spans 13 amino acids. V was cut by 3 bases and J by 4 bases, with 7 bases left in between. The CDR3 reads CASSFAVNQPQHF. CDR3 sequence (DNA): TGTGCCAGCAGTTTTGCGGTGAATCAGCCCCAGCATTTT.

This chain links TRBV5-4 with TRBJ2-7; no clear D gene. This CDR3 has 14 residues. Germline assignment: CDR1 SGHNT and CDR2 YYREEE (reference sequence). Trimming left V 0 bases short and J 0 bases short, with 7 bases between. The CDR3 DNA sequence: TGTGCCAGCAGCTTGGGTAGAGGCTCCTACGAGCAGTACTTC. Residues: CASSLGRGSYEQYF.

The rearrangement uses TRBV5-1 and TRBJ1-1; 7 bases are shared with TRBD1. Germline lookup yields CDR1 SGHRS and CDR2 YFSETQ. V trimming: 2 bases; J trimming: 8 bases; junction bases outside the gene matches: 6. This CDR3 spans 13 amino acids. The CDR3, as DNA: TGCGCCAGCAGCTTCCGCGGACAGGAGGAAGCTTTCTTT. It codes for CASSFRGQEEAFF.

CDR3 residues: CASSLVGGKNTEAFF. The CDR3 nucleotides are TGTGCCAGCAGCTTAGTGGGGGGAAAGAACACTGAAGCTTTCTTT. V gene TRBV7-2 combines with J gene TRBJ1-1, with D possibly matching TRBD1 (5 bases). From germline, CDR1 is SGHTA and CDR2 FQGNSA. This CDR3 is 15 amino acids long. Trimming took 1 base from V and 1 from J, leaving 10 bases between them.

The chain recombines TRBV5-4 with TRBJ2-7; 7 bases line up with TRBD2. The ends lost 4 bases at V and 7 bases at J; junction bases unmatched: 14. Germline V gene sequence: CDR1 SGHNT, CDR2 YYREEE (reference sequence). The CDR3 covers 15 residues. The DNA for the CDR3 is TGTGCCAGCAGCCTTGCTAGCGGAACACGGGAGGAGCAGTACTTC. Its translation is CASSLASGTREEQYF.

V gene TRBV28 combines with J gene TRBJ2-7; 8 nucleotides align to TRBD2. The germline V gene encodes CDR1 MDHEN and CDR2 SYDVKM. V dropped 2 bases and J dropped 4; count of bases not matched to a gene: 10. This CDR3 has 16 amino acids. The DNA of the CDR3 is TGTGCCAGCAGTTTACTGAGTTCGGGAGGGGAGTACGAGCAGTACTTC. Its translation: CASSLLSSGGEYEQYF. Complete variable domain (other parts from reference TRBV28 and TRBJ2-7): DVKVTQSSRYLVKRTGEKVFLECVQDMDHENMFWYRQDPGLGLRLIYFSYDVKMKEKGDIPEGYSVSREKKERFSLILESASTNQTSMYLCASSLLSSGGEYEQYFGPGTRLTVT.

CDR3: CASRLTSGYQETQYF. The CDR3 coding sequence is TGTGCCAGCAGGTTGACTAGCGGGTATCAAGAGACCCAGTACTTC. The V call is TRBV2, the J call TRBJ2-5; 10 positions match TRBD2. The germline V gene has CDR1 SNHLY and CDR2 FYNNEI. V shed 6 bases, J shed 2 bases, and the junction held 6 bases outside the gene matches. This CDR3 region has 15 residues.

This rearrangement joins TRBV6-1 to TRBJ1-2; D perhaps matches TRBD1 (5 bases). V was cut by 3 bases and J by 10 bases, with 9 bases left in between. Germline lookup yields CDR1 MNHNS and CDR2 SASEGT. The CDR3 sequence is 11 residues long. The CDR3 DNA reads TGTGCCAGCAGTGAGTTCAGGGACTACACCTTC. Translated, it gives CASSEFRDYTF.